This TCR beta chain was observed in a study of T cells in Graves' hyperthyroidism and ophthalmopathy. Notes on the study in general: Most thyroid clonotypes that were expanded above 0.001 also turned up in blood. Ophthalmopathy was predicted by the model a median of roughly 6.6 months ahead of onset.

In its sample, this clonotype was seen many times. Its specificity is unknown. Amplified regions were TCR beta CDR3 sequences from RNA transcripts. HTBI primers were the set used in a first-round RT-PCR of the TCR CDR3. Using its own MiXCR run on the multiplex PCR reads, TCRdb lists one record per CDR3 protein. Among about half a million distinct CDR3 sequences listed, about 20% were seen once. There are 17 residues in the CDR3. V lost 0 bases and J lost 1; bases outside the gene matches: 6. The V gene's germline CDR1 is SGHTS and CDR2 YDEGEE. The chain is built from TRBV5-8 and TRBJ2-3; TRBD2 matches 9 bases. Material for sequencing was blood. The clonotype originates from a man between 35 and 55 years old with Graves' ophthalmopathy. CDR3 protein: CASSLGLAVGGTDTQYF. DNA of the CDR3: TGTGCCAGCAGCTTGGGACTAGCGGTAGGGGGCACAGATACGCAGTATTTT.